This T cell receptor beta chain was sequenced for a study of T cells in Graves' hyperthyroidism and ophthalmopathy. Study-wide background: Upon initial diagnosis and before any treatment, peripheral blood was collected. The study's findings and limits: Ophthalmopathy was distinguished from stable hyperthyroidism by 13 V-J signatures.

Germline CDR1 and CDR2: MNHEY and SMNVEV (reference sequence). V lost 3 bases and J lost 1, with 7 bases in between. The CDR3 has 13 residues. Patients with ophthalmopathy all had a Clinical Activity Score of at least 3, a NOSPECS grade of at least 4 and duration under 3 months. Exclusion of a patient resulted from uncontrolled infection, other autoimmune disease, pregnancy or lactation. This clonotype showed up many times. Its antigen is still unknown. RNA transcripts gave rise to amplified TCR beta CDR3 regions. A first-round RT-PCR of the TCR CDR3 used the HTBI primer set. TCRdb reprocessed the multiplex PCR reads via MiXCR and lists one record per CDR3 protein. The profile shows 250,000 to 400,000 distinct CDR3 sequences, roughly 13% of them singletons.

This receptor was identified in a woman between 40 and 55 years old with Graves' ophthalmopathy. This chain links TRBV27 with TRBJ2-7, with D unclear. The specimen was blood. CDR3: CASSFKVSYEQYF. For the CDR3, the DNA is TGTGCCAGCAGTTTCAAGGTTTCCTACGAGCAGTACTTC.